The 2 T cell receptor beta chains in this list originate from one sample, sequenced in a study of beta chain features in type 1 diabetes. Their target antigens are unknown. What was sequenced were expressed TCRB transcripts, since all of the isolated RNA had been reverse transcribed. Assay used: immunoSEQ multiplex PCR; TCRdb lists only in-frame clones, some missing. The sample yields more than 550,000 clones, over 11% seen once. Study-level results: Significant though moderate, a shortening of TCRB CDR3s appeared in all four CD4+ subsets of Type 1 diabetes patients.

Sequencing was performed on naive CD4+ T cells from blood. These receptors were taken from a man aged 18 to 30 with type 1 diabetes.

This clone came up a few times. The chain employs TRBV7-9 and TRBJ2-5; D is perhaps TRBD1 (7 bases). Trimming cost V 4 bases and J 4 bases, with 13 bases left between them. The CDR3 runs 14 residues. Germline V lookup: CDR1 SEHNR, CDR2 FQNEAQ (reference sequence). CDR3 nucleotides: TGTGCCAGCAGCTCTCGACAGGGAGGAGAGACCCAGTACTTC. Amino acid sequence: CASSSRQGGETQYF.

The CDR3 sequence is CASGRMPGANVLTF. The DNA for the CDR3 is TGCGCCAGCGGCCGGATGCCTGGGGCCAACGTCCTGACTTTC. The gene calls are TRBV4-3 and TRBJ2-6; the D is unclear. This CDR3 is 14 amino acids long. V lost 8 bases and J lost 2, with 10 bases in between. Germline V gives CDR1 LGHNA, CDR2 YSLEER.